This T cell receptor (beta chain) was captured by sequencing in a study of T cells in women clearing cervical HPV infection (dated by TCRdb to about 2018). General notes on the study: The cases were 20 to 25 women with histologically confirmed HPV16-related CIN3 or worse, and 2 of those women had invasive cancers. The controls were 25 or so women whose single incident HPV16 infection cleared within 12 months with no development of precancer or cancer. Case blood was taken at the visit when the lesion was first identified, whereas control blood was taken when infection was no longer detected. For cases, a median interval of about 150 days, with an interquartile range of roughly 80 to 200 days, was observed between lesion detection and blood sampling. HLA typing was available for only a few women, so HLA type could not be excluded as a confounder. Nested within Costa Rica's Guanacaste HPV Natural History Study, an exploratory proof-of-principle case-control study compared TCR repertoires across cervical HPV16 outcomes. Cases and controls were matched on year of sample collection and on age within five years. Median age was 34 years in cases versus roughly 37 in controls, and baseline characteristics did not differ significantly. The parent cohort enrolled over 8,500 women aged 18 or older in Guanacaste, Costa Rica, in about 1993 to 1994 and followed the women for seven years. Five blinded duplicates per group were added as quality controls, giving 60 or so samples: about 50 participants and some 10 replicates. Paper-wide results and their limitations: Because the number of T cells in each sample was unknown, differences in richness could reflect differing T-cell content rather than repertoire biology. Because of the cross-sectional design, the study could not determine whether the associations came before infection or resulted from infection, and neither effector/memory subsets nor HPV-specific T cells were isolated. Cases were distinguished from controls with an estimated AUC of almost 0.85 by random forest classifiers combining richness and V gene abundances. CIN3+ cases had significantly higher TCR repertoire richness than controls across sequencing depths, but evenness did not differ between the groups. Lower TRBV6-7 relative abundance was observed in cases than in controls (around 0.1% versus 0.15%; Bonferroni P = 0.0008).

Using the immunoSEQ assay, multiplex PCR amplified TCR beta CDR3 regions from an average of roughly 1,200 ng of genomic DNA per sample. Primer bias was corrected in the assay by using a complete synthetic TCR repertoire to establish an amplification baseline. The amplicons were sequenced using the Illumina platform. In the paper's pipeline: Sequence errors were corrected by clustering with frequency ratios and a modified nearest-neighbor algorithm, and the sequences were then analyzed in the immunoSEQ Analyzer using IMGT gene definitions. TCR richness and evenness were averaged over 20 rarefaction repeats at each rarefaction depth, excluding samples with fewer sequences than the depth. V, D and J gene relative abundances were compared between groups with Wilcoxon rank sum tests, applying FDR correction. Blinded duplicates gave an intraclass correlation of 95.6% for TCR richness and an average of about 74% across roughly 69 gene segments. In TCRdb, the immuneACCESS table is reduced to in-frame sequences with V and J assigned. These tables do not hold every clone; where another copy was compared, an unresolved V gene accounts for under half, and the others remain unexplained. The D gene and trimming were derived from the DNA, and the V and J assignments and clone size from that table. The table for this sample shows tens of thousands of clones. Of the sample, over 1.5% is held by the ten largest clones.

CDR1 SGHTA and CDR2 FQGNSA were looked up in the germline V gene. From the cysteine through the phenylalanine, the CDR3 covers 15 amino acids. Of the CDR3's DNA, 36 bases were read; they are in frame from base 1. Every participant had a single incident cervical HPV16 infection, and women with prevalent HPV16 infections were excluded. Cervical HPV DNA was detected with MY09/MY11 PCR, and genotyping was done with dot-blot hybridization. Approximately 15 mL of heparinized blood were centrifuged, and the buffy coat was aliquoted, frozen at -30°C, then stored at -80°C. QIAGEN kits were used to extract genomic DNA from the buffy coat specimens. With regard to this clone: The antigen it binds to is not known. Read sequence stops 3 residues before the CDR3 end, and the germline J gene provides the missing end.

This chain is built from TRBV7-2 and TRBJ2-3; the D gene is possibly TRBD1, with 5 bases matching. Sequencing was performed on blood buffy coat. The source of this sequence is a woman between 18 and 75 years old with a cervical HPV16 infection that either progressed to CIN3+ or cleared (not recorded which). CDR3 sequence: CASSLWGQYQETQYF. Partial CDR3 DNA: TGTGCCAGCAGCTTATGGGGCCAGTACCAAGAGACG.